A single sample gave rise to the 10 T cell receptor beta chains below, sequenced in a study of beta chain features in type 1 diabetes. Findings and caveats of the study: Across all four CD4+ subsets, people with type 1 diabetes showed modestly shorter TCRB CDR3s.

These receptors are not linked to any known antigen. What was sequenced were expressed TCRB transcripts, since all of the isolated RNA had been reverse transcribed. Libraries were prepared by immunoSEQ multiplex PCR; TCRdb keeps only in-frame clonotypes and omits some of them. The sample has more than 300,000 clones, roughly 12% seen once; the top ten hold over 0.008%. Sequencing used naive CD4+ T cells from blood. The receptors derive from a woman aged 18-29 years with type 1 diabetes.

A few counts support this clone. The genes are TRBV7-2 and TRBJ1-1; TRBD1 might be the D (5 bases). CDR1 is SGHTA, CDR2 FQGNSA, per germline. V shed 5 bases and J shed 5 bases, with 18 bases lying between them. The length of the CDR3 is 15 residues. The CDR3 bases are TGTGCCAGCAGCCCCCAAATGGGGCGCGATACTGAAGCTTTCTTT. Translation: CASSPQMGRDTEAFF. Full variable domain (rest looked up from reference TRBV7-2 and TRBJ1-1): GAGVSQSPSNKVTEKGKDVELRCDPISGHTALYWYRQSLGQGLEFLIYFQGNSAPDKSGLPSDRFSAERTGGSVSTLTIQRTQQEDSAVYLCASSPQMGRDTEAFFGQGTRLTVV.

This clone came up a few times. J is TRBJ2-2 and V is TRBV7-9; 7 nucleotides align to TRBD1. The germline CDR1 and CDR2 sequences are SEHNR and FQNEAQ (reference sequence). The J segment lost 1 base and the V segment lost 5 bases, leaving 7 bases of the junction unmatched. This CDR3 is built from 16 residues. The CDR3 nucleotides are TGTGCCAGCAGCCCCGGACAGGCCGGGAACACCGGGGAGCTGTTTTTT. This translates into CASSPGQAGNTGELFF.

The chain combines TRBV5-6 with TRBJ2-7; 8 bases are a match to TRBD2. The trim removed 0 bases at V and 12 bases at J, leaving 20 bases unmatched. In germline, CDR1 is SGHDT, CDR2 YYEEEE. The CDR3 is 17 residues long. CDR3 coding DNA: TGTGCCAGCAGCTTGGCCGGGGATAGCGGGGCCCATCACCTCCCGTACTTC. It codes for CASSLAGDSGAHHLPYF.

Only a few counts were recorded for this clone. The V gene is TRBV11-2, the J gene TRBJ2-3; 9 nucleotides line up with TRBD2. This CDR3 has 17 residues. The V gene's germline CDR1 is SGHAT and CDR2 FQNNGV. V shed 6 bases and J 0 bases; nucleotides not matched to a gene: 10. DNA of the CDR3: TGTGCCAGCAGTTCGCCCCGACTAGCGGCAAGCACAGATACGCAGTATTTT. This sequence encodes CASSSPRLAASTDTQYF.

A few counts support this clone. At the DNA level, this CDR3 is encoded by other sequences in the same sample as well. The chain combines TRBV18 with TRBJ2-3; TRBD1 matches 7 bases. Germline V gene lookup returns CDR1 KGHSH and CDR2 LQKENI. Trimming took 2 bases from V and 0 from J; bases not matched to a gene: 2. This CDR3 spans 15 amino acids. The CDR3 DNA sequence: TGTGCCAGCTCACCAAGGACAGGTAGCACAGATACGCAGTATTTT. Amino acids: CASSPRTGSTDTQYF.

This clone turned up a few times. The V gene is TRBV18, the J gene TRBJ2-5; possibly TRBD2 for D (6 bases). The CDR3 consists of 15 residues. Per germline, CDR1 KGHSH and CDR2 LQKENI. The V and J ends lost 3 bases and 3 bases respectively, with 14 bases between them. The CDR3 sequence: CASSPPSRGEETQYF. The DNA of the CDR3 is TGTGCCAGCTCACCCCCATCGCGGGGAGAAGAGACCCAGTACTTC.

The V and J genes are TRBV9 and TRBJ1-5; D is unresolved. CDR3 length: 14 residues. The V end was cut by 0 bases, the J end by 5 bases, with 9 bases between. Germline-derived CDR1 and CDR2 are SGDLS and YYNGEE. The CDR3 DNA reads as TGTGCCAGCAGCGTAGAGGCGAGGGATCAGCCCCAGCATTTT. Translation: CASSVEARDQPQHF.

A remark on this clone: Additional DNA sequences in this sample encode the identical CDR3. The chain is built from TRBV30 and TRBJ1-5; D remains ambiguous. CDR3 length: 13 amino acids. Germline loops: CDR1 GTSNPN, CDR2 SVGIG (reference sequence). Trimming took 0 bases from V and 5 from J, leaving 8 bases between them. The CDR3 is CAWSVSRDQPQHF. The CDR3 bases are TGTGCCTGGAGTGTAAGCCGGGATCAGCCCCAGCATTTT.

The chain uses TRBV14 and TRBJ2-6, with 7 bases aligning to TRBD1. Germline trimming cut 3 bases from V and 2 bases from J; bases unmatched to any gene: 7. CDR3 size: 17 residues. Germline CDR1 and CDR2: SGHDN and FVKESK. CDR3 amino acids: CASSHIVGGAGANVLTF. The CDR3 DNA sequence: TGTGCCAGCAGCCACATTGTAGGGGGCGCTGGGGCCAACGTCCTGACTTTC.

The V gene is TRBV5-1, the J gene TRBJ1-5; TRBD1 agrees at 7 bases. The trim removed 3 bases at V and 3 bases at J, leaving 3 bases unmatched. There are 14 residues in the CDR3. The germline gives CDR1 SGHRS, CDR2 YFSETQ. The CDR3 DNA follows: TGCGCCAGCAGCTCCGGACAGGCCAATCAGCCCCAGCATTTT. This sequence encodes CASSSGQANQPQHF.